This TCR beta chain was captured in a study of CD8 T cells in Susac syndrome. V was shortened by 3 bases and J by 5 bases, with 5 bases between the two germline ends. The CDR3 covers 12 residues. Germline assignment: CDR1 LGHNT and CDR2 FRNRAP. RNA totalling roughly 0.45 to 1 ug underwent reverse transcription with random hexamers. TCRdb re-derived calls from the immunoSEQ multiplex PCR reads in MiXCR, one entry per CDR3 protein. This table holds roughly 80,000 distinct CDR3 sequences, roughly 95% found once. General study points: Detection of Susac-specific public clones gave around 16 in total CD8+ repertoires and roughly five in CD8+ TEMRA repertoires.

Turning to this clonotype: As yet, its antigen is unknown.

CD8+ and CD4+ T cells circulating in blood were sequenced for TCR beta. This chain connects TRBV12-5 to TRBJ2-1; D is unresolved. The sequenced sample consisted of CD8+ T cells from PBMCs. The sequence derives from a human donor with Susac syndrome. CDR3 DNA sequence: TGTGCTAGTGGTTTTCCCGACAATGAGCAGTTCTTC. Protein sequence: CASGFPDNEQFF.